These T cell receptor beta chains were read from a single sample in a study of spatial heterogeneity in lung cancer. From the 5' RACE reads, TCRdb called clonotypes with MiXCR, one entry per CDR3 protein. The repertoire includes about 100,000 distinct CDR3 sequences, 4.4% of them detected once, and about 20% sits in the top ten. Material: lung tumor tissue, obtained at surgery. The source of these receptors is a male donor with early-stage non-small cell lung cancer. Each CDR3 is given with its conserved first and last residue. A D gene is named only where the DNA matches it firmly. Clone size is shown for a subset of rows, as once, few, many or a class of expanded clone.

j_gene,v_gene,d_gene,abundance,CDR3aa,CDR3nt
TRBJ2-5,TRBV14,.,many,CASSQGFGTLYQETQYF,TGTGCCAGCAGCCAAGGATTCGGGACACTTTACCAAGAGACCCAGTACTTC
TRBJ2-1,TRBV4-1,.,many,CASSQSPSNEQFF,TGCGCCAGCAGCCAAAGCCCGTCCAATGAGCAGTTCTTC
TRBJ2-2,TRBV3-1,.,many,CASSQEVTGELFF,TGTGCCAGCAGCCAAGAAGTAACCGGGGAGCTGTTTTTT
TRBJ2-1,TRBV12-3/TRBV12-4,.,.,CASIVDNEYNEQFF,TGTGCCAGCATCGTGGACAACGAGTACAATGAGCAGTTCTTC
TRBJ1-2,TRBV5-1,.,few,CASSSDENNYGYTF,TGCGCCAGCAGTTCGGACGAGAATAACTATGGCTACACCTTC
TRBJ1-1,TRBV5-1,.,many,CASSAGMDTEAFF,TGCGCCAGCAGTGCAGGGATGGATACTGAAGCTTTCTTT
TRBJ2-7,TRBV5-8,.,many,CASSRTPRVSEQYF,TGTGCCAGCAGCCGAACCCCCCGGGTTTCCGAGCAGTACTTC
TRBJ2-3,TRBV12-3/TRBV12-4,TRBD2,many,CASSVAGAPFMQYF,TGTGCCAGCAGTGTAGCGGGAGCCCCGTTTATGCAGTATTTT
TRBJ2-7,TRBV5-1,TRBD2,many,CASSLGTSGSYEQYF,TGCGCCAGCAGCTTAGGGACTAGCGGGAGCTACGAGCAGTACTTC
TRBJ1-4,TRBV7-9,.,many,CASSHRDGLGEDEKLFF,TGTGCCAGCAGCCACCGGGACGGCCTCGGTGAGGATGAAAAACTGTTTTTT
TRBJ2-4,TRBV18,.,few,CASSRDNPSPAKNIQYF,TGTGCCAGCTCACGGGACAACCCCTCCCCTGCCAAAAACATTCAGTACTTC
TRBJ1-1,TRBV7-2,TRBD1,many,CASSRSTGVGEAFF,TGTGCCAGCAGCCGCTCGACAGGGGTGGGTGAAGCTTTCTTT
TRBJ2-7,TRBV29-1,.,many,CSAGQGYEQYF,TGCAGCGCAGGACAAGGCTACGAGCAGTACTTC
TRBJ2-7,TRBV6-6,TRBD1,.,CASSYRGTGTSYEQYF,TGTGCCAGCAGTTACCGAGGGACAGGGACCTCCTACGAGCAGTACTTC
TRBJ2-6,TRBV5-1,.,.,CASSKENTGLSGANVLTF,TGCGCCAGCAGCAAGGAGAATACAGGTCTCTCTGGGGCCAACGTCCTGACTTTC
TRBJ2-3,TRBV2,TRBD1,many,CAIGQGTDTQYF,TGTGCCATTGGACAGGGAACAGATACGCAGTATTTT
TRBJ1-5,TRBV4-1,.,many,CASSSTVYSNQPQHF,TGCGCCAGCAGCTCGACGGTGTATAGCAATCAGCCCCAGCATTTT
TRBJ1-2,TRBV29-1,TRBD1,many,CSVASTGVNYGYTF,TGCAGCGTTGCCTCAACAGGGGTTAACTATGGCTACACCTTC
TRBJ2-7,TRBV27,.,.,CASSLFAGTYEQYF,TGTGCCAGCAGTTTATTCGCGGGAACCTACGAGCAGTACTTC
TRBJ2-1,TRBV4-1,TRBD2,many,CASSLLAGGGNEQFF,TGCGCCAGCAGCCTTTTGGCGGGAGGGGGGAATGAGCAGTTCTTC
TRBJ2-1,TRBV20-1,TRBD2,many,CSARAGTSSYNEQFF,TGCAGTGCGAGAGCCGGGACTAGCTCTTACAATGAGCAGTTCTTC
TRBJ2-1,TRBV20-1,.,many,CSAPDGLTNEQFF,TGCAGTGCCCCGGACGGACTAACCAATGAGCAGTTCTTC
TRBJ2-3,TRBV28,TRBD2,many,CASTQGAGGQDTQYF,TGTGCCAGCACCCAAGGAGCGGGAGGGCAGGATACGCAGTATTTT
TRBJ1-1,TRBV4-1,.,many,CASSQDRQLNRYTEAFF,TGCGCCAGCAGCCAAGATCGCCAGCTCAACCGTTACACTGAAGCTTTCTTT
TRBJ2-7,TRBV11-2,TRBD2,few,CASSLGAGGGYEQYF,TGTGCCAGCAGCTTAGGAGCGGGAGGGGGTTACGAGCAGTACTTC
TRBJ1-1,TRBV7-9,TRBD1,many,CASSSRTGDLEAFF,TGTGCCAGCAGCTCCAGGACAGGAGACCTTGAAGCTTTCTTT
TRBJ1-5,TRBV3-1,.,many,CASSQDGRAAQPQHF,TGTGCCAGCAGCCAAGACGGTAGGGCGGCCCAGCCCCAGCATTTT
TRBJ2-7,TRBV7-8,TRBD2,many,CASSFGTRAYEQYF,TGTGCCAGCAGCTTTGGGACTAGGGCATACGAGCAGTACTTC
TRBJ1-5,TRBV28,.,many,CASSLAGPRQPQHF,TGTGCCAGCAGTTTGGCAGGGCCCCGTCAGCCCCAGCATTTT
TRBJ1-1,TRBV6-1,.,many,CASSEVRRNTEAFF,TGTGCCAGCAGTGAGGTTAGACGGAACACTGAAGCTTTCTTT
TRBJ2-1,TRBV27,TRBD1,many,CASSLFRGQPDEQFF,TGTGCCAGCAGTTTATTCAGGGGGCAGCCAGATGAGCAGTTCTTC
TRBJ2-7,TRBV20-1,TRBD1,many,CSARDLDRGVGEQYF,TGCAGTGCTAGAGATCTTGACAGGGGGGTCGGTGAGCAGTACTTC
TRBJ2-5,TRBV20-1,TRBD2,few,CSATPLAGGVETQYF,TGCAGTGCTACCCCGCTAGCGGGAGGGGTAGAGACCCAGTACTTC
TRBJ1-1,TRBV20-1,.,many,CSARDFGKKLFF,TGCAGTGCTAGAGATTTCGGGAAGAAGCTTTTCTTT
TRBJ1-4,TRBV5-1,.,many,CASSLAKWGEGPNEKLFF,TGCGCCAGCAGCTTGGCCAAGTGGGGTGAAGGCCCTAATGAAAAACTGTTTTTT
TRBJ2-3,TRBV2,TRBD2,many,CASSRLAGLSDTQYF,TGTGCCAGCAGTCGACTAGCGGGATTGTCAGATACGCAGTATTTT
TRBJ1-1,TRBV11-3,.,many,CASSKGRANTEAFF,TGTGCCAGCAGTAAGGGACGGGCGAACACTGAAGCTTTCTTT
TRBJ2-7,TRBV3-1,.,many,CASSQDYASRYEQYF,TGTGCCAGCAGCCAAGATTACGCTAGCCGATACGAGCAGTACTTC
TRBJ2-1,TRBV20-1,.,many,CSASDFGRVYNEQFF,TGCAGTGCTAGTGATTTCGGGAGAGTGTACAATGAGCAGTTCTTC
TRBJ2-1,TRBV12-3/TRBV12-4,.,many,CASSFSVGEQFF,TGTGCCAGCAGTTTTTCGGTTGGGGAGCAGTTCTTC
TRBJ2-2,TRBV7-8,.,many,CASSLEVLDRTGELFF,TGTGCCAGCAGCTTAGAAGTCCTTGACCGCACCGGGGAGCTGTTTTTT